Listed here are 7 T cell receptor beta chains from one sample, sequenced in a study of T cell repertoires in cytomegalovirus infection. Their target antigens are unknown. TCRdb reprocessed the reads with MiXCR, giving one entry per CDR3 protein. The table lists 160,000 or so distinct CDR3 sequences, about 20% of them singletons. This sample comprised CD8+ T cells from cultured PBMCs, obtained from culture after CMV antigen stimulation. These receptors all come from a human donor in good health (CMV status not recorded). Some clones in this sample may be carry-over from other donors' samples.

CDR3 loop: CASSAGTGITGEQFF. DNA for the CDR3: TGTGCCAGCAGCGCCGGGACAGGGATAACCGGAGAGCAGTTCTTC. The gene calls are TRBV5-4 and TRBJ2-1; 9 bases are a match to TRBD1. J lost 10 bases, V lost 4 bases, and 12 bases had no gene match. There are 15 residues in the CDR3. Germline values: CDR1 SGHNT, CDR2 YYREEE (reference sequence).

J is TRBJ1-1 and V is TRBV6-1; a possible D gene is TRBD1 (5 bases). V was trimmed by 4 bases and J by 4 bases, leaving 10 bases between them. CDR3 size: 13 residues. The germline V gene has CDR1 MNHNS and CDR2 SASEGT. CDR3 nucleotides: TGTGCCAGCAGTGGCTGGCAGGGCACTGAAGCTTTCTTT. Translation: CASSGWQGTEAFF.

The count of this clonotype is one. The V and J genes are TRBV7-2 and TRBJ2-7; weak D call: TRBD1 (5 bases). CDR1 SGHTA and CDR2 FQGNSA come from the germline V gene. V was trimmed by 1 base and J by 0 bases, leaving 16 bases between them. This CDR3 spans 17 amino acids. CDR3 residues: CASSLVNPGKSSYEQYF. CDR3 nucleotide sequence: TGTGCCAGCAGCTTAGTAAATCCAGGGAAAAGCTCCTACGAGCAGTACTTC.

The chain links TRBV6-2 or TRBV6-3 to TRBJ1-2, with D unclear. This CDR3 contains 14 residues. With 6 bases removed from V and 4 bases from J, the gap between germline ends came to 15 bases. Germline V gene data show CDR1 as MNHEY and CDR2 as SVGEGT. CDR3 amino acids: CASSAYGFPYGYTF. The CDR3 DNA is TGTGCCAGCAGCGCGTACGGGTTCCCCTATGGCTACACCTTC.

This clonotype was seen a few times. The J gene is TRBJ2-3, the V gene TRBV7-9; D call uncertain. V dropped 4 bases and J dropped 4 bases, with 12 bases sitting between them. The CDR3 is made up of 14 amino acids. Per the germline V gene, CDR1 is SEHNR and CDR2 is FQNEAQ (reference sequence). CDR3 coding DNA: TGTGCCAGCAGCTCCCTGGGGTTGTCAGATACGCAGTATTTT. It codes for CASSSLGLSDTQYF.

This chain connects TRBV7-6 to TRBJ2-5; no firm D call. V lost 2 bases and J lost 5, with 18 bases in between. CDR1 is SGHVS, CDR2 FNYEAQ, per germline. The CDR3 runs 16 residues. The DNA of the CDR3 is TGTGCCAGCAGCTTAACGGGTACTACGGTTTTGGAGACCCAGTACTTC. Encoded protein: CASSLTGTTVLETQYF.

In its sample, this clonotype was seen many times. J is TRBJ1-1 and V is TRBV7-9; D not resolved. Trimming shortened V by 4 bases and J by 0 bases, and 9 bases separated the two germline ends. This CDR3 has 14 amino acids. CDR1 SEHNR and CDR2 FQNEAQ come from the germline V gene (reference sequence). The CDR3 sequence: CASSSSSMNTEAFF. CDR3 DNA: TGTGCCAGCAGCTCAAGCTCGATGAACACTGAAGCTTTCTTT. Looking up the rest from reference TRBV7-9 and TRBJ1-1 gives the full variable domain: DTGVSQNPRHKITKRGQNVTFRCDPISEHNRLYWYRQTLGQGPEFLTYFQNEAQLEKSRLLSDRFSAERPKGSFSTLEIQRTEQGDSAMYLCASSSSSMNTEAFFGQGTRLTVV.